The subject of this entry is one TCR beta chain. The method was immunoSEQ multiplex PCR; TCRdb's version includes in-frame clones alone and lacks a portion of them. Of 2,500 to 3,000 clones in the sample, about 30% were seen once. These data come from a study of PD-L1 blockade in urothelial cancer. This specimen was tumor tissue, taken before atezolizumab (anti-PD-L1) treatment. The sequence was obtained from a man between 65 and 85 years old with urothelial cancer.

CDR3 DNA sequence: TGTGCCTGGAGTAGACAGGCAAATGGCTACACCTTC. This translates into CAWSRQANGYTF. The rearrangement joins TRBV30 to TRBJ1-2, with a weak D call TRBD1 (6 bases). V lost 2 bases and J 6 bases, leaving 10 bases between the germline ends. This CDR3 is built from 12 residues. CDR1 GTSNPN and CDR2 SVGIG come from the germline V gene (reference sequence). Supplemented by reference TRBV30 and TRBJ1-2, the full variable domain reads SQTIHQWPATLVQPVGSPLSLECTVEGTSNPNLYWYRQAAGRGLQLLFYSVGIGQISSEVPQNLSASRPQDRQFILSSKKLLLSDSGFYLCAWSRQANGYTFGSGTRLTVV.